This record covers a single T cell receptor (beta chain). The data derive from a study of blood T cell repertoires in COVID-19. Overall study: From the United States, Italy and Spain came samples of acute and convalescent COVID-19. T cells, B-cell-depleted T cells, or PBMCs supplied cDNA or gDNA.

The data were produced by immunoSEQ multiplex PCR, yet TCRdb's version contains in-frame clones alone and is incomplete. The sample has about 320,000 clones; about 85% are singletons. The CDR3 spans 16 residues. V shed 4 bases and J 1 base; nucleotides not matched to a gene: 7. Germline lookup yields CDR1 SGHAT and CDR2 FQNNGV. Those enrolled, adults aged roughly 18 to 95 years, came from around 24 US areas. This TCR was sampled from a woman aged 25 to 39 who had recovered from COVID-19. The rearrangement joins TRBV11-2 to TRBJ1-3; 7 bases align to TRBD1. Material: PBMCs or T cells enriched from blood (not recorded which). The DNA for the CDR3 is TGTGCCAGCAGCTCCAACAGGGGAAGGTCTGGAAACACCATATATTTT. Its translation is CASSSNRGRSGNTIYF.